The 21 T cell receptor beta chains below come from one sample, sequenced in a study of T cells in Graves' hyperthyroidism and ophthalmopathy. What was amplified from RNA transcripts were TCR beta CDR3 regions. The study used the HTBI primer set for a first-round RT-PCR of the TCR CDR3. TCRdb reanalysed the multiplex PCR reads using MiXCR and keeps one entry per CDR3 protein. The repertoire has 500,000 to 600,000 distinct CDR3 sequences, 16% of them found once; the top ten carry 18%. Sequencing was performed on blood. These receptors all stem from a woman under 30 with Graves' hyperthyroidism.

The table lists this clonotype with many counts. The V call is TRBV7-2, the J call TRBJ1-2; TRBD1 matches 9 bases. Germline CDR1 SGHTA, CDR2 FQGNSA. This CDR3 has 13 amino acids. The V gene end was trimmed by 2 bases and the J gene end by 8 bases; junction bases not matched to a gene: 3. For the CDR3, the DNA is TGTGCCAGCAGCTTAAGGGACAGGGAAGGCTACACCTTC. It translates to CASSLRDREGYTF.

This clonotype was detected many times. This chain links TRBV3-1 with TRBJ1-2, with 10 bases identical to TRBD1. The CDR3 has 17 amino acids. J was trimmed by 5 bases and V by 0 bases; bases with no gene match: 9. Per germline, CDR1 LGHDT and CDR2 YNNKEL (reference sequence). The CDR3 bases are TGTGCCAGCAGCCAAGATGACAGGGGGCGAGTACGGTATGGCTACACCTTC. It encodes CASSQDDRGRVRYGYTF.

This chain links TRBV2 with TRBJ2-5; tentatively, D is TRBD1 or TRBD2 (5 bases each). Trimming took off 8 bases at V and 5 bases at J, with 15 bases between the two ends. Germline CDR1 SNHLY, CDR2 FYNNEI. The CDR3 runs to 13 residues. CDR3 amino acids: CASRGLGGETQYF. The CDR3 DNA reads as TGTGCCAGCCGGGGCTTGGGCGGGGAGACCCAGTACTTC.

V usage is TRBV7-2 and J usage is TRBJ2-3; the match to TRBD1 covers 8 bases. This CDR3 region has 20 residues. The V gene's germline CDR1 is SGHTA and CDR2 FQGNSA. V trimming: 4 bases; J trimming: 2 bases; junction bases outside the gene matches: 20. The CDR3 DNA reads as TGTGCCAGCAGCTCAGAGAATGACAGGGGCCGGGGTCTAGACACAGATACGCAGTATTTT. Translating it yields CASSSENDRGRGLDTDTQYF.

This clonotype came up a few times. CDR3 DNA sequence: TGCGCCAGCAGCCAGGAATTAGCGGCGCAGTACAATGAGCAGTTCTTC. It yields the protein CASSQELAAQYNEQFF. The V call is TRBV4-3, the J call TRBJ2-1; a possible D gene is TRBD2 (6 bases). The CDR3 sequence is 16 residues long. Trimming pared 3 bases from V and 4 bases from J, leaving 16 bases between. Germline V gene sequence: CDR1 LGHNA, CDR2 YSLEER.

V usage is TRBV19 and J usage is TRBJ2-5; 13 bases are a match to TRBD2. This CDR3 comprises 15 residues. The germline V gene encodes CDR1 LNHDA and CDR2 SQIVND (reference sequence). The V gene end was trimmed by 4 bases and the J gene end by 5 bases; junction bases not matched to a gene: 4. The CDR3 nucleotides read TGTGCCAGTAGTAAGACTAGCGGGAGGTTCGAGACCCAGTACTTC. Translating gives CASSKTSGRFETQYF.

J is TRBJ2-3 and V is TRBV18, with D unresolved. Germline V gene lookup returns CDR1 KGHSH and CDR2 LQKENI. This CDR3 region has 15 residues. Trimming pared 2 bases from V and 0 bases from J, leaving 9 bases between. CDR3 DNA sequence: TGTGCCAGCTCACCAACCCCATCTAGCACAGATACGCAGTATTTT. Translated: CASSPTPSSTDTQYF.

Many counts were recorded for this clonotype. This chain joins TRBV20-1 and TRBJ2-7; 7 nucleotides agree with TRBD1. J was trimmed by 4 bases and V by 3 bases; bases with no gene match: 9. Germline V lookup: CDR1 DFQATT, CDR2 SNEGSKA (reference sequence). This CDR3 contains 14 residues. The CDR3 bases are TGCAGTGCTAGTAATTTGAACAGGGGTTACGAGCAGTACTTC. Its protein product is CSASNLNRGYEQYF.

This clonotype showed up just a few times. CDR3 nucleotide sequence: TGTGCCAGCAGCTTTAACAGGGAAGTAACCGGGGAGCTGTTTTTT. It translates to CASSFNREVTGELFF. V usage is TRBV11-2 and J usage is TRBJ2-2; D possibly corresponds to TRBD1 (6 bases). The CDR3 sequence is 15 residues long. Germline V lookup: CDR1 SGHAT, CDR2 FQNNGV. The V end was cut by 3 bases, the J end by 5 bases, with 13 bases between.

This clonotype was recorded at least ten times. The genes are TRBV28 and TRBJ2-4; D ambiguous. The CDR3 extends over 15 amino acids. Trimming stripped 6 bases from V and 0 bases from J, with 12 bases between. CDR1 and CDR2 (germline): MDHEN, SYDVKM. As DNA, the CDR3 is TGTGCCAGCAGCCTACAACGGATAGCCAAAAACATTCAGTACTTC. As protein: CASSLQRIAKNIQYF.

This rearrangement joins TRBV20-1 to TRBJ2-4, with a tentative D call TRBD2 (6 bases). V gave up 5 bases and J gave up 1 base, with 12 bases separating them. CDR1 and CDR2 from the germline V gene are DFQATT and SNEGSKA (reference sequence). The CDR3 spans 14 residues. CDR3 sequence: CSAGVGGAKNIQYF. DNA for the CDR3: TGCAGTGCTGGGGTTGGGGGGGCCAAAAACATTCAGTACTTC.

This clonotype was observed a handful of times. The chain is built from TRBV7-9 and TRBJ1-6; D is unclear. CDR3 length: 13 residues. V lost 7 bases and J 7 bases, leaving 11 bases between the germline ends. Germline values: CDR1 SEHNR, CDR2 FQNEAQ (reference sequence). For the CDR3, the DNA is TGTGCCAGCATTGCACGGGAGAATTCACCCCTCCACTTT. Protein product: CASIARENSPLHF.

The J gene is TRBJ1-4, the V gene TRBV6-1; D is possibly TRBD1 (5 bases). Trimming removed 2 bases at V and 2 bases at J, with 9 bases between. Germline V gene data show CDR1 as MNHNS and CDR2 as SASEGT. The CDR3 is 15 amino acids. CDR3 protein: CASSESAGTNEKLFF. As DNA, the CDR3 is TGTGCCAGCAGTGAAAGCGCAGGGACTAATGAAAAACTGTTTTTT.

The chain joins TRBV25-1 to TRBJ1-1; D gene unclear. V was trimmed by 1 base and J by 9 bases, leaving 9 bases between them. CDR3 length: 12 amino acids. Germline V CDR1 and CDR2: MGHDK, SYGVNS. CDR3 in amino acids: CASSELAEKAFF. DNA of the CDR3: TGTGCCAGCAGTGAATTAGCGGAAAAAGCTTTCTTT.

This clonotype was counted ten times or more. The chain has TRBV20-1 and TRBJ2-1; D gene unclear. Trimming cost V 1 base and J 0 bases, with 19 bases left between them. Germline CDR1 DFQATT, CDR2 SNEGSKA (reference sequence). There are 18 residues in the CDR3. CDR3 sequence (DNA): TGCAGTGCTAGAGGAATCGGTTCGGGCCCGAGCTCCTACAATGAGCAGTTCTTC. Translation gives CSARGIGSGPSSYNEQFF.

The chain carries TRBV19 and TRBJ2-3; 8 bases are shared with TRBD2. Germline CDR1 LNHDA, CDR2 SQIVND (reference sequence). V was pared by 2 bases and J by 1 base, with 5 bases of the junction left unmatched. The CDR3 covers 16 residues. The CDR3 loop is CASSILAGRGTDTQYF. CDR3 nucleotide sequence: TGTGCCAGTAGTATACTAGCGGGCAGGGGCACAGATACGCAGTATTTT.

This clonotype was seen more than once but under ten times. The J gene is TRBJ2-7, the V gene TRBV14; D remains ambiguous. Germline CDR1 is SGHDN and CDR2 is FVKESK. V gave up 2 bases and J gave up 1 base, with 6 bases separating them. CDR3 length: 13 residues. The CDR3 reads CASSQPGSYEQYF. The DNA of the CDR3 is TGTGCCAGCAGCCAACCAGGTTCCTACGAGCAGTACTTC. Combining the CDR3 with reference TRBV14 and TRBJ2-7 gives the whole variable domain EAGVTQFPSHSVIEKGQTVTLRCDPISGHDNLYWYRRVMGKEIKFLLHFVKESKQDESGMPNNRFLAERTGGTYSTLKVQPAELEDSGVYFCASSQPGSYEQYFGPGTRLTVT.

The CDR3 region is CASSSRGKTGQRNTIYF. The DNA for the CDR3 is TGTGCCAGCAGCTCCCGGGGTAAAACCGGACAGAGAAACACCATATATTTT. The chain couples TRBV7-2 to TRBJ1-3; D may be TRBD1 (6 bases). The germline V gene has CDR1 SGHTA and CDR2 FQGNSA. The CDR3 is 17 amino acids. V dropped 4 bases and J dropped 5 bases, with 21 bases sitting between them.

This clonotype was found many times. The chain combines TRBV12-3 or TRBV12-4 with TRBJ2-1; D perhaps matches TRBD2 (7 bases). This CDR3 spans 17 amino acids. V lost 4 bases and J 10 bases, leaving 26 bases between the germline ends. The CDR3 here is CASSSPQEGGASREQFF. CDR3 sequence (DNA): TGTGCCAGCAGTTCGCCCCAAGAGGGGGGGGCCAGCCGCGAGCAGTTCTTC.

There are many counts of this clonotype. The V and J genes are TRBV6-2 or TRBV6-3 and TRBJ2-1; 7 nucleotides align to TRBD2. Trimming removed 11 bases from V and 4 bases from J; junction bases left unmatched: 8. The CDR3 spans 13 residues. CDR1 is MNHEY, CDR2 SVGEGT, per germline. DNA for the CDR3: TGTGCCCTGGGCGGGAGATTTTACAATGAGCAGTTCTTC. Protein sequence: CALGGRFYNEQFF.

This clonotype appeared many times. The V call is TRBV6-6, the J call TRBJ2-5; the D is unclear. CDR3 length equals 14 residues. V was cut by 0 bases and J by 5 bases, with 10 bases left in between. Per the germline V gene, CDR1 is MNHNY and CDR2 is SVGAGI (reference sequence). CDR3 nucleotide sequence: TGTGCCAGCAGTTACTCTTTGAGGCGGGAGACCCAGTACTTC. Its translation: CASSYSLRRETQYF.